Described below is a single T cell receptor (beta chain) sequence and its context. The V gene end was trimmed by 4 bases and the J gene end by 0 bases; junction bases not matched to a gene: 6. The CDR3 is 17 residues long. Germline V gene data show CDR1 as LNHDA and CDR2 as SQIVND (reference sequence). These data originate in a study of blood T cell repertoires in COVID-19. At the level of the study: Acute and convalescent COVID-19 samples came from the United States, Italy and Spain. Sample material is recorded as cDNA or gDNA derived from T cells, B-cell-depleted T cells, or PBMCs.

Source study methods: Nucleated cell number was recorded as an estimate derived from reference gene primer amplification. Data came from immunoSEQ multiplex PCR; TCRdb stores just in-frame clones and leaves some out. V and J calls and clone size are as listed in that table; D and trimming were resolved from the DNA. This table has tens of thousands of clones, approximately 80% appearing once. The sample consisted of peripheral blood. The sequence derives from a human donor in a cohort sampled during active COVID-19. The chain has TRBV19 and TRBJ2-3; 11 nucleotides agree with TRBD2. CDR3 nucleotides: TGTGCCAGTAGTAACAGACTAGCGGGGCCTAGCACAGATACGCAGTATTTT. Amino acid sequence: CASSNRLAGPSTDTQYF.